This entry is about one T cell receptor (beta chain). What it recognizes is unknown. ViraFEST expansion of antigen-specific CD4+ T cells with viral peptide pools preceded sequencing. Culturing for about 10 days preceded CD4+ T cell isolation. The healthy vaccine recipients, who had no prior SARS-CoV-2 infection, showed negative nucleocapsid antibodies. With around 9.4 ug/ml peptides and roughly 9.3 IU/ml IL-2, a few million PBMC per well were cultured. Both day 3 and day 7 saw half the medium replaced with IL-2 medium. Trimming took off 5 bases at V and 3 bases at J, with 8 bases between the two ends. The CDR3 covers 12 residues. Germline V gene data show CDR1 as SGHTA and CDR2 as FQGNSA. Profiling relied on immunoSEQ multiplex PCR, and the TCRdb table lists in-frame clones only, not all of them. This sample yields fewer than 30,000 clones, of which around 72% are seen a single time; around 32% belongs to the top ten.

The record originates from a study of vaccination effects on CD4 cells after COVID-19. Study-wide points: The authors studied few convalescent patients and collected no early post-infection timepoints. The study found that only 1 of 255 vaccine-induced clones from healthy vaccinees cross-reacted with common cold coronaviruses.

The chain carries TRBV7-2 and TRBJ2-7; D unclear. This sequence was found in a human donor who received a COVID-19 vaccine. Sequenced here: CD4+ T cells from PBMCs cultured with SARS-CoV-2 spike peptides, sampled before COVID-19 vaccination. The CDR3 here is CASSLTGYEQYF. CDR3 in DNA: TGTGCCAGCAGCCTCACCGGCTACGAGCAGTACTTC.